This record covers a single T cell receptor beta chain. Profiled with immunoSEQ multiplex PCR; TCRdb holds only in-frame clones, not every one. The data contain 33,000 or so clones, 80% to 95% of them singletons. This sample stems from a study of T cell changes during pregnancy in multiple sclerosis. Germline lookup yields CDR1 LGHNT and CDR2 FRNRAP. The CDR3 loop spans 12 amino acids. Trimming stripped 4 bases from V and 14 bases from J, with 15 bases between. The rearrangement uses TRBV12-5 and TRBJ2-1, with D possibly matching TRBD1 (6 bases). This sample comprised CD4+ T cells from peripheral blood mononuclear cells, obtained in the third trimester of pregnancy. The sequence was collected from a female donor in good health, enrolled as a control in a pregnancy study. The CDR3 here is CASGSPARGEFF. The CDR3 DNA is TGTGCTAGTGGTTCTCCGGCCAGGGGAGAGTTCTTC.